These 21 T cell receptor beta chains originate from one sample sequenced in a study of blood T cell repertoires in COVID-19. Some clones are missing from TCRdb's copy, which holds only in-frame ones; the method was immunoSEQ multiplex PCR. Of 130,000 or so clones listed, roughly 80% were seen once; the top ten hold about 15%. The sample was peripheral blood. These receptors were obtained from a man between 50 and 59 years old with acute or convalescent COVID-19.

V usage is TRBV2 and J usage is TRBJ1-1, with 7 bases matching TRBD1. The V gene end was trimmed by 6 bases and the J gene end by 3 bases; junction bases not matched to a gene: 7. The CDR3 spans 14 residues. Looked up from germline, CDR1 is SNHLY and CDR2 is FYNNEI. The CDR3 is CASSLDRDDTEAFF. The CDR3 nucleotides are TGTGCCAGCAGCTTAGACAGGGATGACACTGAAGCTTTCTTT.

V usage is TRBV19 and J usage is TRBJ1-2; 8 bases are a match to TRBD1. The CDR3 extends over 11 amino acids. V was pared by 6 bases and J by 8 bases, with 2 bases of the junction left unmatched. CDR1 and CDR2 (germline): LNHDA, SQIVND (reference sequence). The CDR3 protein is CASRDRVGYTF. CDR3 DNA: TGTGCCAGTAGGGACAGGGTGGGCTACACCTTC.

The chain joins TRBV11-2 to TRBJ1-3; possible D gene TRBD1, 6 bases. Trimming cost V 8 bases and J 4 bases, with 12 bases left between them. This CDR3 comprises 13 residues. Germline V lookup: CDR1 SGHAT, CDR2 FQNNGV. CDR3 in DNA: TGTGCCAGCTGGGCAGGGGTCGGAAACACCATATATTTT. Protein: CASWAGVGNTIYF. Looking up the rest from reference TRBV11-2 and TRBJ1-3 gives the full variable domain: EAGVAQSPRYKIIEKRQSVAFWCNPISGHATLYWYQQILGQGPKLLIQFQNNGVVDDSQLPKDRFSAERLKGVDSTLKIQPAKLEDSAVYLCASWAGVGNTIYFGEGSWLTVV.

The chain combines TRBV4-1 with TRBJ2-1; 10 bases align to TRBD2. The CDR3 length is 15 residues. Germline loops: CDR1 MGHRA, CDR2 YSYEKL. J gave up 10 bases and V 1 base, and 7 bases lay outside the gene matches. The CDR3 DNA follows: TGCGCCAGCAGCCAAGTGGAAGCGGGGGGGCGGGAGCAGTTCTTC. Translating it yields CASSQVEAGGREQFF.

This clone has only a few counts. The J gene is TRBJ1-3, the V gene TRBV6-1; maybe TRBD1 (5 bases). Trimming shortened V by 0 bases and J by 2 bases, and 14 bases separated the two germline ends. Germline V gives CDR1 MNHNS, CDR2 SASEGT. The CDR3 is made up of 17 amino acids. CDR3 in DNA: TGTGCCAGCAGTGAAGCCTTTGGGGGGGTAGCTGGAAACACCATATATTTT. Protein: CASSEAFGGVAGNTIYF.

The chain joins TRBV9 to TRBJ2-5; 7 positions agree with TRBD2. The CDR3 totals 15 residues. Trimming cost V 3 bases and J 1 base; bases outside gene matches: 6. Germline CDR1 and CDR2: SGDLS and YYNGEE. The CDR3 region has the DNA TGTGCCAGCAGCGGGTCGGGGGGTTCCCAAGAGACCCAGTACTTC. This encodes CASSGSGGSQETQYF.

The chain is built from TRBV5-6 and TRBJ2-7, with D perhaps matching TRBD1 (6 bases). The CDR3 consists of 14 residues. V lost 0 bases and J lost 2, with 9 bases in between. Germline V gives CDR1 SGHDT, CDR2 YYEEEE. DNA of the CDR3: TGTGCCAGCAGCTTGGAGACAGGAGCCTACGAGCAGTACTTC. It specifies CASSLETGAYEQYF.

The CDR3 DNA sequence: TGCGCCAGCAGCCAAGATAGCCAGGGGCTGGGCGGCTACACCTTC. This gives the protein CASSQDSQGLGGYTF. This sequence joins TRBV4-1 and TRBJ1-2; possible D gene TRBD1, 6 bases. Trimming cost V 0 bases and J 8 bases, with 16 bases left between them. From germline, CDR1 is MGHRA and CDR2 YSYEKL. The CDR3 sequence is 15 residues long.

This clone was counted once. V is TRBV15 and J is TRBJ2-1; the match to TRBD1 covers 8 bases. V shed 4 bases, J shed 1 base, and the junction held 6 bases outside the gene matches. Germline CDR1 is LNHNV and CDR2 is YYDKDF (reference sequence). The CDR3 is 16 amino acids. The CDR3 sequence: CATSILTGGSYNEQFF. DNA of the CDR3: TGTGCCACCAGCATTCTAACAGGGGGGTCCTACAATGAGCAGTTCTTC. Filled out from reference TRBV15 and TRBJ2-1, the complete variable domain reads DAMVIQNPRYQVTQFGKPVTLSCSQTLNHNVMYWYQQKSSQAPKLLFHYYDKDFNNEADTPDNFQSRRPNTSFCFLDIRSPGLGDTAMYLCATSILTGGSYNEQFFGPGTRLTVL.

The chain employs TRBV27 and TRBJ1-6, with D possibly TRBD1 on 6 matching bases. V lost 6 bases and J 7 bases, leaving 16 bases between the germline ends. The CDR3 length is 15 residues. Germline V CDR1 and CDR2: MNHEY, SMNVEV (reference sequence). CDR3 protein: CASRDPGRGNSPLHF. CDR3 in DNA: TGTGCCAGCAGGGACCCCGGGAGGGGGAATTCACCCCTCCACTTT.

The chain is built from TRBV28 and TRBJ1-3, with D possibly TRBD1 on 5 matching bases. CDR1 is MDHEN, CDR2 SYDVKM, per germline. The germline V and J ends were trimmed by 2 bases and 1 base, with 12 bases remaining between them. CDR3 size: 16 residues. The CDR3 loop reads CASSLGGGWSGNTIYF. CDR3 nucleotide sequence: TGTGCCAGCAGTTTAGGGGGGGGATGGTCTGGAAACACCATATATTTT.

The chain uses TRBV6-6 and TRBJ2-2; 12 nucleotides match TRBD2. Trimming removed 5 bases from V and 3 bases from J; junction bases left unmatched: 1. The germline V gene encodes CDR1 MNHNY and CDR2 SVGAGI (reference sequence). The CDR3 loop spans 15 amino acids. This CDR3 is CASSTSGGHTGELFF. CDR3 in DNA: TGTGCCAGCAGTACTAGCGGGGGGCACACCGGGGAGCTGTTTTTT.

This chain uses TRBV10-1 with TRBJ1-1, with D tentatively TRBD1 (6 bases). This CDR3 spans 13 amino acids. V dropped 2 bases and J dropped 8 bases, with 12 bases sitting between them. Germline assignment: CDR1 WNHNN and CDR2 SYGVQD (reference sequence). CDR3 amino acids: CASSEAQGLEAFF. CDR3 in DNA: TGCGCCAGCAGTGAGGCCCAGGGGTTGGAAGCTTTCTTT.

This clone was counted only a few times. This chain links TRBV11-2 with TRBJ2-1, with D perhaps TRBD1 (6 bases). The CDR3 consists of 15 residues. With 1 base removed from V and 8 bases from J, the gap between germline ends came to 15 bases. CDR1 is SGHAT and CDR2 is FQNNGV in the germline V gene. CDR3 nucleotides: TGTGCCAGCAGCTTAGGTACAGGGCCTCGGGATGAGCAGTTCTTC. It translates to CASSLGTGPRDEQFF.

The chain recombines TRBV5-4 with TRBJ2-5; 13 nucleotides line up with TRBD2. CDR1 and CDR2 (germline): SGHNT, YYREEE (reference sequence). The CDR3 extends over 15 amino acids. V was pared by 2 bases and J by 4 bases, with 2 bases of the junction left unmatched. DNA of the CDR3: TGTGCCAGCAGCTTACTAGCGGGGGGGCGAGAGACCCAGTACTTC. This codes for CASSLLAGGRETQYF.

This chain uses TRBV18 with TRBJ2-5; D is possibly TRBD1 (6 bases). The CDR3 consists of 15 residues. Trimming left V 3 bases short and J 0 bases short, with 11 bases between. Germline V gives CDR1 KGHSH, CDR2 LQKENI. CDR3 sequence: CASSPRDRYQETQYF. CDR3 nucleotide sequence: TGTGCCAGCTCACCCCGAGACAGGTACCAAGAGACCCAGTACTTC.

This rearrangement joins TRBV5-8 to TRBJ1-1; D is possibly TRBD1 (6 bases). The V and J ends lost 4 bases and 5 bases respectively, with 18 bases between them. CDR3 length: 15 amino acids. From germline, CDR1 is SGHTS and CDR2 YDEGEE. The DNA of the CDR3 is TGTGCCAGCAGCGGTTTCGACAGGAAAGGAACTGAAGCTTTCTTT. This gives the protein CASSGFDRKGTEAFF.

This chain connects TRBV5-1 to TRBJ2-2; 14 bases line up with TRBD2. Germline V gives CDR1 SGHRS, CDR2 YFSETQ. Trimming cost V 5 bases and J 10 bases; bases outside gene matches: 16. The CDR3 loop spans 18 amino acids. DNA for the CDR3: TGCGCCAGCAGGCTTGTATCTCCGGGACTAGCGGGGGAGAAGGAGCTGTTTTTT. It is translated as CASRLVSPGLAGEKELFF.

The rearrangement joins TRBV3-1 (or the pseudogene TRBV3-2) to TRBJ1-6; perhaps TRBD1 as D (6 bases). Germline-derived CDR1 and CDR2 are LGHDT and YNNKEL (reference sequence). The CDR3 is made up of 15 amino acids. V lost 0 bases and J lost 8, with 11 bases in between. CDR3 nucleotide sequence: TGTGCCAGCAGCCAAGACCCACAGGGTCATTCACCCCTCCACTTT. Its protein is CASSQDPQGHSPLHF.

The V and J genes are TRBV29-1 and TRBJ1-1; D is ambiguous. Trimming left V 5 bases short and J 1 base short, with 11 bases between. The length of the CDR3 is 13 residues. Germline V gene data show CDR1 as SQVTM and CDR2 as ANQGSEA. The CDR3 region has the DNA TGCAGCGTTTCCTTACATGAGAACACTGAAGCTTTCTTT. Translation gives CSVSLHENTEAFF.

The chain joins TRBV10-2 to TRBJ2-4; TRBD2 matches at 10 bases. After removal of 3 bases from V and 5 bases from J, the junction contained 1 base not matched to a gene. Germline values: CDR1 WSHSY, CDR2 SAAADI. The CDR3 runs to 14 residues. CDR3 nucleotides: TGCGCCAGCAGTGAAGCGGGGGGGCAAAACATTCAGTACTTC. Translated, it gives CASSEAGGQNIQYF.